The 7 T cell receptor beta chains below come from one sample, sequenced in a study of blood T cell repertoires in COVID-19. The method was immunoSEQ multiplex PCR; TCRdb's version includes in-frame clones alone and lacks a portion of them. The sample shows about 200,000 clones, 85% to 90% of them seen only once. The sequenced sample consisted of peripheral blood. The receptors were gathered from a man younger than 35 with active or convalescent COVID-19.

This chain links TRBV7-3 with TRBJ2-7; TRBD1 might be the D (5 bases). Trimming cost V 2 bases and J 2 bases, with 7 bases left between them. This CDR3 has 13 residues. In germline, CDR1 is SGHTA, CDR2 FQGTGA. As DNA, the CDR3 is TGTGCCAGCAGCTTATTGGACACCTACGAGCAGTACTTC. It is translated as CASSLLDTYEQYF.

The gene calls are TRBV30 and TRBJ2-3; 8 bases are a match to TRBD2. The CDR3 runs to 15 residues. Trimming took 2 bases from V and 6 from J; bases not matched to a gene: 10. Germline loops: CDR1 GTSNPN, CDR2 SVGIG (reference sequence). This CDR3 is CAWSTPGGFPDTQYF. CDR3 in DNA: TGTGCCTGGAGTACGCCGGGAGGGTTTCCCGATACGCAGTATTTT.

The rearrangement uses TRBV18 and TRBJ1-3; a weak D match, TRBD1 (6 bases). Germline V lookup: CDR1 KGHSH, CDR2 LQKENI. CDR3 length equals 15 residues. Trimming took 4 bases from V and 4 from J, leaving 14 bases between them. In DNA form, the CDR3 reads TGTGCCAGCTCACTACAGACAGGACCCGGAAACACCATATATTTT. It translates to CASSLQTGPGNTIYF. Full variable domain (outside the CDR3, taken from reference TRBV18 and TRBJ1-3): NAGVMQNPRHLVRRRGQEARLRCSPMKGHSHVYWYRQLPEEGLKFMVYLQKENIIDESGMPKERFSAEFPKEGPSILRIQQVVRGDSAAYFCASSLQTGPGNTIYFGEGSWLTVV.

This sequence joins TRBV7-2 and TRBJ1-2, with D uncertain. V was shortened by 5 bases and J by 7 bases, with 8 bases between the two germline ends. CDR1 SGHTA and CDR2 FQGNSA come from the germline V gene. The CDR3 extends over 11 amino acids. DNA of the CDR3: TGTGCCAGCAGCCAAATGAGTGGCTACACCTTC. As protein: CASSQMSGYTF.

V gene TRBV25-1 combines with J gene TRBJ1-3, with 9 nucleotides matching TRBD1. CDR1 is MGHDK, CDR2 SYGVNS, per germline. Trimming at V came to 10 bases and at J to 0 bases, leaving 4 bases not matched to a gene. The CDR3 is made up of 14 amino acids. CDR3 sequence reads: CATGTGPSGNTIYF. The CDR3 coding sequence is TGTGCCACCGGGACAGGGCCCTCTGGAAACACCATATATTTT.

The chain recombines TRBV6-5 with TRBJ2-2; D is unresolved. Between the trimmed V and J ends, which lost 2 bases and 7 bases, there was a span of 14 bases. The germline gives CDR1 MNHEY, CDR2 SVGAGI. The CDR3 covers 15 residues. The CDR3 DNA is TGTGCCAGCAGTTACCGAGCGAGGCACGGCGGGGAGCTGTTTTTT. Translation: CASSYRARHGGELFF.

This clone was observed a few times. This chain links TRBV27 with TRBJ1-5; D remains ambiguous. This CDR3 is 13 amino acids long. V lost 5 bases to trimming and J lost 6 bases, with 11 bases between them. Germline V gene sequence: CDR1 MNHEY, CDR2 SMNVEV (reference sequence). CDR3 residues: CASSERTLQPQHF. Written as DNA, the CDR3 is TGTGCCAGCAGTGAACGGACTCTTCAGCCCCAGCATTTT.